Presented here are 20 T cell receptor beta chains from one specimen sequenced in a study of beta chain features in type 1 diabetes. These TCRs are of unknown antigen specificity. All of the isolated RNA was reverse transcribed, so expressed TCRB transcripts were sequenced. This table comes from immunoSEQ multiplex PCR, and its TCRdb copy is limited to in-frame clones, with some not included. The data contain 250,000 or so clones, roughly 13% of them singletons. General study points: There was a moderate but significant shortening of TCRB CDR3s in all four CD4+ subsets of Type 1 diabetes patients.

The sequenced sample was naive CD4+ T cells from blood. Receptors were obtained from a young man with type 1 diabetes.

CDR3 in amino acids: CASSRGFWVGNTEAFF. DNA of the CDR3: TGTGCCAGCAGCAGGGGTTTCTGGGTTGGAAACACTGAAGCTTTCTTT. The V call is TRBV5-8, the J call TRBJ1-1; possible D gene TRBD1, 5 bases. The CDR3 is made up of 16 amino acids. V was trimmed by 4 bases and J by 2 bases, leaving 18 bases between them. Germline-derived CDR1 and CDR2 are SGHTS and YDEGEE.

This rearrangement joins TRBV9 to TRBJ2-1; TRBD2 aligns across 11 bases. After removal of 3 bases from V and 9 bases from J, the junction contained 11 bases not matched to a gene. Germline V gene sequence: CDR1 SGDLS, CDR2 YYNGEE. There are 16 residues in the CDR3. CDR3 DNA sequence: TGTGCCAGCAGCGCCCCGGGACTAGCGGCACAGGGTGAGCAGTTCTTC. Protein: CASSAPGLAAQGEQFF.

This clone was counted only a few times. The chain combines TRBV12-5 with TRBJ2-7; D is possibly TRBD1 (6 bases). The CDR3 extends over 13 amino acids. The V end was cut by 7 bases, the J end by 6 bases, with 16 bases between. Germline-derived CDR1 and CDR2 are LGHNT and FRNRAP. The CDR3 DNA is TGTGCTAGTGCCCTCACTACAGGGATCGAGCAGTACTTC. Residues: CASALTTGIEQYF.

This clone has a handful of counts. This chain connects TRBV4-1 to TRBJ2-1, with 12 bases that match TRBD2. The V gene's germline CDR1 is MGHRA and CDR2 YSYEKL. V trimming: 4 bases; J trimming: 0 bases; junction bases outside the gene matches: 16. This CDR3 comprises 21 residues. As DNA, the CDR3 is TGCGCCAGCAGCCCCTTAGAGACTAGCGGGGGTCCGAGGAGCTCCTACAATGAGCAGTTCTTC. It codes for CASSPLETSGGPRSSYNEQFF.

The V gene is TRBV11-2, the J gene TRBJ2-7; TRBD2 aligns across 8 bases. This CDR3 has 16 amino acids. Germline lookup yields CDR1 SGHAT and CDR2 FQNNGV. The V segment lost 5 bases and the J segment 1 base; nucleotides outside the gene matches: 10. The CDR3 here is CASSLMTSELSYEQYF. CDR3 sequence (DNA): TGTGCCAGCAGCCTCATGACTAGCGAACTATCCTACGAGCAGTACTTC. Combining the CDR3 with reference TRBV11-2 and TRBJ2-7 gives the whole variable domain EAGVAQSPRYKIIEKRQSVAFWCNPISGHATLYWYQQILGQGPKLLIQFQNNGVVDDSQLPKDRFSAERLKGVDSTLKIQPAKLEDSAVYLCASSLMTSELSYEQYFGPGTRLTVT.

This clone came up a few times. CDR3 sequence reads: CASSILGQANVLTF. The CDR3 DNA sequence: TGCGCCAGCAGCATACTGGGACAGGCCAACGTCCTGACTTTC. The chain carries TRBV5-1 and TRBJ2-6; weak D call: TRBD1 (6 bases). V was clipped by 4 bases and J by 6 bases, with 11 bases between them. The V gene's germline CDR1 is SGHRS and CDR2 YFSETQ. This CDR3 has 14 residues.

This clone has more than one count but fewer than ten. The chain recombines TRBV18 with TRBJ2-3; D uncertain. There are 12 residues in the CDR3. CDR1 and CDR2 from the germline V gene are KGHSH and LQKENI. Trimming pared 6 bases from V and 0 bases from J, leaving 4 bases between. The CDR3 nucleotides are TGTGCCAGCTCTGTAAGCACAGATACGCAGTATTTT. The encoded protein is CASSVSTDTQYF.

This sequence joins TRBV2 and TRBJ2-7; 8 nucleotides agree with TRBD2. The CDR3 is 14 amino acids. Germline CDR1 is SNHLY and CDR2 is FYNNEI. J was trimmed by 3 bases and V by 5 bases; bases with no gene match: 6. CDR3 in amino acids: CASSSQRGSYEQYF. Written as DNA, the CDR3 is TGTGCCAGCAGTTCGCAGCGGGGGAGCTACGAGCAGTACTTC.

This clone has more than one count but fewer than ten. The rearrangement links TRBV19 to TRBJ1-4; D might be TRBD1 (6 bases). Looked up from germline, CDR1 is LNHDA and CDR2 is SQIVND (reference sequence). The CDR3 runs 15 residues. Trimming took 5 bases from V and 7 from J, leaving 17 bases between them. The CDR3 nucleotides are TGTGCCAGTAGTCCACAGGGCAGGAACGGTGAAAAACTGTTTTTT. Its translation is CASSPQGRNGEKLFF.

This clone was recorded a few times. The V and J genes are TRBV11-2 and TRBJ2-5; D is possibly TRBD1 (6 bases). With 1 base removed from V and 5 bases from J, the gap between germline ends came to 14 bases. Germline-derived CDR1 and CDR2 are SGHAT and FQNNGV. The CDR3 loop spans 15 amino acids. The CDR3 bases are TGTGCCAGCAGCTTAGCGGGACAAACTCGGGAGACCCAGTACTTC. Its translation: CASSLAGQTRETQYF.

The chain combines TRBV7-9 with TRBJ1-1; weak D call: TRBD1 (6 bases). Germline-derived CDR1 and CDR2 are SEHNR and FQNEAQ (reference sequence). The CDR3 covers 14 residues. Trimming removed 5 bases at V and 8 bases at J, with 18 bases between. The CDR3 region is CASSVQGGGQEAFF. The CDR3 DNA follows: TGTGCCAGCAGCGTACAAGGTGGGGGACAAGAAGCTTTCTTT.

This clone turned up a few times. This chain links TRBV11-2 with TRBJ2-2; 7 positions agree with TRBD1. V lost 5 bases, J lost 2 bases, and 5 bases stayed unmatched. Germline-derived CDR1 and CDR2 are SGHAT and FQNNGV. CDR3 size: 15 residues. This chain's CDR3 is CASSLTGVNTGELFF. The CDR3 DNA reads as TGTGCCAGCAGCCTAACAGGGGTCAACACCGGGGAGCTGTTTTTT.

This chain uses TRBV30 with TRBJ2-7; 8 bases match TRBD1. Per germline, CDR1 GTSNPN and CDR2 SVGIG (reference sequence). V lost 4 bases, J lost 2 bases, and 10 bases stayed unmatched. The CDR3 contains 15 residues. CDR3: CAWNSRDRMTYEQYF. In DNA, the CDR3 is TGTGCCTGGAACTCACGGGACAGGATGACCTACGAGCAGTACTTC.

The chain couples TRBV7-9 to TRBJ1-2; tentative D call: TRBD1 (6 bases). The CDR3 runs 14 residues. CDR1 and CDR2 from the germline V gene are SEHNR and FQNEAQ (reference sequence). The ends were cut back, 3 bases at V and 6 bases at J, with 14 bases in the middle. In nucleotides, the CDR3 is TGTGCCAGCAGCTTGGGGGGGCCCGGGCATGGCTACACCTTC. As protein: CASSLGGPGHGYTF.

DNA of the CDR3: TGTGCCAGCAGACCGGACTACCTCACCGGGGAGCTGTTTTTT. Protein sequence: CASRPDYLTGELFF. This rearrangement joins TRBV6-5 to TRBJ2-2; D is perhaps TRBD2 (6 bases). Germline V gene sequence: CDR1 MNHEY, CDR2 SVGAGI. Trimming left V 6 bases short and J 4 bases short, with 12 bases between. CDR3 length equals 14 residues.

The chain joins TRBV7-2 to TRBJ2-1; TRBD2 might be the D (5 bases). This CDR3 has 12 amino acids. The germline V gene has CDR1 SGHTA and CDR2 FQGNSA. Trimming removed 5 bases at V and 5 bases at J, with 7 bases between. Here the CDR3 reads CASSIGNNEQFF. For the CDR3, the DNA is TGTGCCAGCAGCATCGGGAACAATGAGCAGTTCTTC.

J is TRBJ2-7 and V is TRBV6-1, with 14 bases aligning to TRBD2. Germline V gene data show CDR1 as MNHNS and CDR2 as SASEGT. CDR3 size: 14 residues. V was pared by 5 bases and J by 6 bases, with 3 bases of the junction left unmatched. The CDR3 coding sequence is TGTGCCAGCAGTTTGGGACTAGCGGGAGTCGAGCAGTACTTC. This encodes CASSLGLAGVEQYF.

There are a few counts of this clone. This rearrangement joins TRBV7-2 to TRBJ2-1, with TRBD2 matching 10 bases. The CDR3 is made up of 16 amino acids. J lost 3 bases, V lost 5 bases, and 7 bases had no gene match. Per germline, CDR1 SGHTA and CDR2 FQGNSA. The CDR3 region has the DNA TGTGCCAGCAGCATTCCACTAGCGGGAAACTACAATGAGCAGTTCTTC. Protein: CASSIPLAGNYNEQFF.

A few counts support this clone. The chain couples TRBV5-1 to TRBJ2-1, with 7 bases identical to TRBD1. The CDR3 has 12 residues. V shed 3 bases, J shed 7 bases, and the junction held 1 base outside the gene matches. CDR1 is SGHRS, CDR2 YFSETQ, per germline. The CDR3 DNA follows: TGCGCCAGCAGCTCGACAGGGAATGAGCAGTTCTTC. This encodes CASSSTGNEQFF.

The V gene is TRBV6-5, the J gene TRBJ2-7, with a tentative D call TRBD2 (5 bases). This CDR3 comprises 13 residues. Germline lookup yields CDR1 MNHEY and CDR2 SVGAGI. The V end lost 8 bases, the J end lost 1 base, and 12 bases lay between the germline ends. CDR3 DNA: TGTGCCAGCGGGGAGCAGTTTTCCTACGAGCAGTACTTC. It specifies CASGEQFSYEQYF.